This T cell receptor beta chain was sequenced for a study of cytomegalovirus exposure and HLA in healthy donors. General study points: Earlier analysis looked at TCR beta V segments, and most were productive about 90% or about 30% of the time. One cluster of highly shared sequence variants probably arose as a sequencing artifact. Altogether, around 160 TCR beta chains were recorded as cytomegalovirus-associated.

The PCR contained 60 Vbeta and 13 Jbeta primers. Some clones are missing from TCRdb's copy, which holds only in-frame ones; the method was immunoSEQ multiplex PCR. The sample lists 300,000 or so clones, 84% occurring once. Comments on this clone: Its target is not known.

This CDR3 has 16 residues. Trimming took off 3 bases at V and 4 bases at J, with 19 bases between the two ends. Looked up from germline, CDR1 is SGHKS and CDR2 is YYEKEE (reference sequence). The receptor's source is a woman aged 35 to 49 in good health and CMV-seropositive. What was sequenced was PBMCs. The V gene is TRBV5-5, the J gene TRBJ1-2; a possible D gene is TRBD1 (6 bases). CDR3 sequence: CASSSGQLGELYGYTF. The CDR3 DNA sequence: TGTGCCAGCAGCTCCGGACAGTTAGGGGAACTCTATGGCTACACCTTC.